Listed below are T cell receptor beta chains from one sample, sequenced in a study of T cells after yellow fever vaccination. TCRdb re-analysed the 5' RACE reads in MiXCR, keeping a single row per CDR3 protein. The sample yields 340,000 or so distinct CDR3 sequences, around 13% seen once. This sample comprised CD4+ T cells sorted from PBMCs, obtained 15 days after the yellow fever booster vaccination. Receptor source: a young man who received the YFV17D yellow fever vaccine. Each CDR3 is given with its conserved first and last residue. D genes are given only for firm matches. Size is omitted from some rows. Given values are once, few, many or a class for expanded clones.

cdr3_aa,cdr3_nt,d_call,v_call,clone_size,j_call
CASSPDLFYGYTF,TGTGCCAGCAGTCCGGACCTATTCTATGGCTACACCTTC,-,TRBV5-4,-,TRBJ1-2
CASSEWGQEEAFF,TGTGCCAGCAGTGAATGGGGACAGGAAGAAGCTTTCTTT,TRBD1,TRBV25-1,many,TRBJ1-1
CATSDPGDRGANVLTF,TGTGCCACCAGTGATCCAGGGGATAGAGGGGCCAACGTCCTGACTTTC,-,TRBV24-1,-,TRBJ2-6
CASSYSGTVETQYF,TGTGCCAGCAGTTACTCCGGGACAGTGGAGACCCAGTACTTC,TRBD1,TRBV6-5,few,TRBJ2-5
CASRRDNQETQYF,TGTGCCAGCAGGAGGGACAACCAAGAGACCCAGTACTTC,-,TRBV6-2/TRBV6-3,-,TRBJ2-5
CASSPGSDRTTNEKLFF,TGTGCCAGCAGCCCTGGATCTGACAGGACAACTAATGAAAAACTGTTTTTT,-,TRBV5-4,few,TRBJ1-4
CASSLESWQDTQYF,TGCGCCAGCAGCTTGGAGTCCTGGCAAGATACGCAGTATTTT,-,TRBV5-1,few,TRBJ2-3
CASSQDRGGVNTEAFF,TGCGCCAGCAGCCAAGATCGGGGCGGAGTGAACACTGAAGCTTTCTTT,-,TRBV4-1,few,TRBJ1-1
CASSVSQLTEELFF,TGTGCCAGCAGCGTATCACAGTTGACTGAGGAGCTGTTTTTT,-,TRBV9,few,TRBJ2-2
CASSQQGDQPQHF,TGTGCCAGCAGCCAACAGGGAGATCAGCCCCAGCATTTT,-,TRBV11-2,-,TRBJ1-5
CASSERWSEAFF,TGCGCCAGCAGTGAACGTTGGTCTGAAGCTTTCTTT,-,TRBV10-2,-,TRBJ1-1
CASSHRVGYQPQHF,TGCGCCAGCAGCCACAGGGTAGGCTATCAGCCCCAGCATTTT,-,TRBV4-1,-,TRBJ1-5
CASSLEILGTDTQYF,TGTGCCAGCAGCTTAGAAATTTTGGGCACAGATACGCAGTATTTT,-,TRBV7-2,few,TRBJ2-3
CASSSTGGERNEKLFF,TGTGCCAGCAGTTCGACAGGGGGCGAGAGAAATGAAAAACTGTTTTTT,TRBD1,TRBV6-4,-,TRBJ1-4
CASSPAGGFKQFF,TGTGCCAGCAGCCCCGCGGGAGGGTTTAAGCAGTTCTTC,TRBD2,TRBV28,-,TRBJ2-1
CASSSGRGADIQYF,TGTGCCAGCAGTTCAGGCAGGGGAGCGGACATTCAGTACTTC,-,TRBV28,few,TRBJ2-4
CASSQDLSPGYSYEQYF,TGTGCCAGCAGCCAAGATCTTTCCCCAGGGTACTCCTACGAGCAGTACTTC,-,TRBV3-1,many,TRBJ2-7
CAISRDRVSEKLFF,TGTGCCATCAGCCGGGACAGAGTTAGTGAAAAACTGTTTTTT,TRBD1,TRBV10-3,-,TRBJ1-4
CSARSGGNNEQFF,TGCAGTGCCCGATCGGGGGGGAACAATGAGCAGTTCTTC,TRBD2,TRBV20-1,few,TRBJ2-1
CASSLGSGTEAFF,TGTGCCAGCAGCTTGGGGTCGGGCACTGAAGCTTTCTTT,-,TRBV7-6,many,TRBJ1-1
CASGLHDTDTQYF,TGTGCTAGTGGTTTGCACGACACAGATACGCAGTATTTT,-,TRBV12-5,few,TRBJ2-3
CASSPRGGGAVSGELFF,TGTGCCAGCAGCCCACGAGGCGGGGGGGCCGTCAGCGGGGAGCTGTTTTTT,TRBD2,TRBV4-2,-,TRBJ2-2
CASRVSRYSNQPQHF,TGTGCCAGCAGAGTCTCGAGATATAGCAATCAGCCCCAGCATTTT,-,TRBV6-6,-,TRBJ1-5
CASSQWDRKTQPQHF,TGTGCCAGCAGCCAGTGGGACAGAAAAACTCAGCCCCAGCATTTT,TRBD1,TRBV5-6,few,TRBJ1-5
CASSPGGQSYEQYF,TGTGCCAGCAGCCCCGGGGGGCAGTCCTACGAGCAGTACTTC,-,TRBV7-3,-,TRBJ2-7
CASSPGSYTGELFF,TGTGCCAGCAGCCCCGGGAGCTACACCGGGGAGCTGTTTTTT,-,TRBV7-3,few,TRBJ2-2
CSARDRVNSPLHF,TGCAGTGCCCGGGACAGGGTGAATTCACCCCTCCACTTT,TRBD1,TRBV20-1,-,TRBJ1-6
CSVLSSYNSPLHF,TGCAGCGTGCTTTCCTCCTATAATTCACCCCTCCACTTT,-,TRBV29-1,few,TRBJ1-6
CASSRRPGGNEQFF,TGTGCCAGCAGTAGACGCCCCGGGGGGAATGAGCAGTTCTTC,TRBD2,TRBV2,-,TRBJ2-1
CASRIDRGATGELFF,TGTGCCAGCAGGATTGACAGGGGAGCCACCGGGGAGCTGTTTTTT,TRBD1,TRBV7-2,few,TRBJ2-2
CASSLTDSYEQYF,TGTGCCAGCAGCTTGACCGATTCCTACGAGCAGTACTTC,-,TRBV11-3,few,TRBJ2-7
CAAGGLADNEQYF,TGTGCCGCCGGGGGACTAGCGGACAACGAGCAGTACTTC,TRBD2,TRBV2,-,TRBJ2-7
CASSLERGQEQYF,TGTGCCAGCAGCCTAGAGCGGGGGCAGGAGCAGTACTTC,TRBD2,TRBV7-9,-,TRBJ2-7
CASSPEDLADTQYF,TGTGCCAGTAGCCCTGAGGATCTGGCGGATACGCAGTATTTT,-,TRBV19,few,TRBJ2-3
CASSYQDSLSYNEQFF,TGTGCCAGCAGTTATCAGGACAGCCTCTCCTACAATGAGCAGTTCTTC,-,TRBV6-2/TRBV6-3,-,TRBJ2-1
CASKGQSTYEQYF,TGCGCCAGCAAGGGACAGTCTACCTACGAGCAGTACTTC,TRBD1,TRBV5-1,-,TRBJ2-7
CASSLVGGYTF,TGTGCCAGCAGCTTAGTGGGGGGCTACACCTTC,-,TRBV7-2,few,TRBJ1-2
CASSFLTEYEQYF,TGCGCCAGCAGCTTTTTGACGGAGTACGAGCAGTACTTC,-,TRBV5-1,many,TRBJ2-7
CASSKGGRQQYF,TGTGCCAGCAGCAAAGGGGGGAGGCAGCAGTACTTC,-,TRBV21-1,few,TRBJ2-7
CSVGEDRDNSPLHF,TGCAGCGTCGGAGAGGACAGGGATAATTCACCCCTCCACTTT,TRBD1,TRBV29-1,few,TRBJ1-6
CASSLAPTSTDTQYF,TGTGCCAGCAGCTTGGCTCCGACTAGCACAGATACGCAGTATTTT,-,TRBV5-6,-,TRBJ2-3
CASSQPNIGANYGYTF,TGTGCCAGCAGCCAACCCAACATCGGGGCGAACTATGGCTACACCTTC,-,TRBV3-1,-,TRBJ1-2
CASSSGLAGIETQYF,TGTGCCAGCAGCTCCGGACTAGCGGGGATAGAGACCCAGTACTTC,TRBD2,TRBV7-3,few,TRBJ2-5
CASSLGPGIEYGYTF,TGTGCCAGCAGCTTAGGACCGGGGATTGAGTATGGCTACACCTTC,-,TRBV3-1,-,TRBJ1-2
CASTFYGGGEQFF,TGTGCCAGCACCTTCTATGGGGGTGGTGAGCAGTTCTTC,-,TRBV12-3/TRBV12-4,-,TRBJ2-1
CATSGRGGETQYF,TGTGCCACCAGTGGACGGGGCGGAGAGACCCAGTACTTC,-,TRBV24-1,-,TRBJ2-5
CASSERNTEAFF,TGTGCCAGCAGTGAAAGGAACACTGAAGCTTTCTTT,-,TRBV2,few,TRBJ1-1
CSAGRNSGNTIYF,TGCAGTGCCGGACGGAACTCTGGAAACACCATATATTTT,-,TRBV20-1,-,TRBJ1-3
CASRAGLQGNTIYF,TGTGCCAGCAGAGCCGGGCTCCAGGGAAACACCATATATTTT,-,TRBV28,-,TRBJ1-3
CASSVGLGEKLFF,TGTGCCAGCAGCGTAGGACTCGGCGAAAAACTGTTTTTT,-,TRBV7-3,-,TRBJ1-4
CASSRDLAGQETQYF,TGTGCCAGCAGTCGGGATCTAGCGGGCCAAGAGACCCAGTACTTC,TRBD2,TRBV12-3/TRBV12-4,-,TRBJ2-5
CASSALSGGEQYF,TGTGCCAGCAGCGCACTATCAGGGGGCGAGCAGTACTTC,-,TRBV21-1,-,TRBJ2-7
CASSLTTLSTDTQYF,TGTGCCAGCAGCTTAACTACCCTCAGCACAGATACGCAGTATTTT,-,TRBV7-2,-,TRBJ2-3
CSARRQANSPLHF,TGCAGTGCTAGACGTCAGGCAAATTCACCCCTCCACTTT,-,TRBV20-1,-,TRBJ1-6
CASSLASGLTEQFF,TGCGCCAGCAGCTTGGCATCGGGACTCACTGAGCAGTTCTTC,-,TRBV5-1,-,TRBJ2-1